This T cell receptor (beta chain) was observed in a study of cytomegalovirus exposure and HLA in healthy donors. Trimming cost V 0 bases and J 11 bases, with 20 bases left between them. The CDR3 contains 15 residues. The germline gives CDR1 SGHRS, CDR2 YFSETQ. PCR amplification relied on 60 Vbeta primers (plus 13 Jbeta primers). Repertoires were generated with immunoSEQ multiplex PCR, while TCRdb's copy carries only in-frame clones and drops some. The sample lists 150,000 or so clones, 84% occurring once. This clone showed up just once. Its specificity is not known. Study-wide results and caveats: Rarity characterized most TCR sequences, yet some public TCRs appeared in many donors. With later analysis, a missense DCLRE1C variant became linked to TCR beta V- and J-gene trimming. Within an earlier analysis, most TCR beta V segments proved productive either about 87% or about 30% of the time.

Sequencing input: PBMCs. This chain uses TRBV5-1 with TRBJ1-1, with a weak D call TRBD1 (6 bases). This clonotype originated in a man aged 18 to 29 in good health and CMV-seronegative. In DNA form, the CDR3 reads TGCGCCAGCAGCTTGGCCGTCGGGGGGGCTTACGGGGCTTTCTTT. Its translation: CASSLAVGGAYGAFF.